The rows below give T cell receptor beta chains drawn from one sample of a study of T cells in Graves' hyperthyroidism and ophthalmopathy. TCRdb processed the multiplex PCR reads anew with MiXCR; each CDR3 protein has one entry. The sample records under 400,000 distinct CDR3 sequences, about a sixth being singletons. Specimen: blood. The receptors originated from a woman aged 18-35 years with Graves' hyperthyroidism that later progressed to Graves' ophthalmopathy. CDR3s include the opening cysteine and the closing phenylalanine or tryptophan. A D gene is named only where the DNA matches it firmly. Size tells how often a clone was seen (once, few, many) or the class of an expanded clone, and some rows leave it out.

V,size,length,D,J,DNA,CDR3
TRBV7-6,many,15,TRBD2,TRBJ2-7,TGTGCCAGCAGCTTAGGTGACCTAGCGGGAGCCGAGCAGTACTTC,CASSLGDLAGAEQYF
TRBV9,-,16,TRBD2,TRBJ2-3,TGTGCCAGCAGCGAGGGACTAGCGGGTTTTGCAGATACGCAGTATTTT,CASSEGLAGFADTQYF
TRBV19,-,15,TRBD1,TRBJ2-7,TGTGCCAGTAGTCCGGGGACAGGGAGTATCTACGAGCAGTACTTC,CASSPGTGSIYEQYF
TRBV19,few,15,-,TRBJ2-7,TGTGCCAGTAGTGCGGTCAGGAGTAGCTCCTACGAGCAGTACTTC,CASSAVRSSSYEQYF
TRBV7-8,many,15,-,TRBJ1-1,TGTGCCAGCAGCCCCTCGGGCCGATGGGGGACTGAAGCTTTCTTT,CASSPSGRWGTEAFF
TRBV12-5,many,17,-,TRBJ1-1,TGTGCTAGTGGGCCCCAGTGGACATGGGGGGCGCGGACTGAAGCTTTCTTT,CASGPQWTWGARTEAFF
TRBV28,few,14,TRBD2,TRBJ2-7,TGTGCCAGCAGTTCCGGGACTAGCGGGAGAGAGCAGTACTTC,CASSSGTSGREQYF
TRBV30,many,12,-,TRBJ1-4,TGTGCCTGGAAGGGGCTTAGCGAAAAACTGTTTTTT,CAWKGLSEKLFF
TRBV13,many,14,TRBD1,TRBJ2-5,TGTGCCAGCAGTTACAGGGGGTACCAAGAGACCCAGTACTTC,CASSYRGYQETQYF
TRBV15,few,17,TRBD1,TRBJ2-7,TGTGCCACCAGCAGAGATTATTTGCAGGGGGCATCATACGAGCAGTACTTC,CATSRDYLQGASYEQYF
TRBV13,many,12,-,TRBJ2-1,TGTGCCAGCAGCTTAGACTTGAATGAGCAGTTCTTC,CASSLDLNEQFF
TRBV6-2/TRBV6-3,many,17,TRBD2,TRBJ2-3,TGTGCCAGCAGTTACTCGAGAAGCGGGAGGGTCACAGATACGCAGTATTTT,CASSYSRSGRVTDTQYF
TRBV20-1,few,16,TRBD2,TRBJ2-3,TGCAGTGCTAGGGGTCTAGCGGGAGGGGGCACAGATACGCAGTATTTT,CSARGLAGGGTDTQYF
TRBV11-3,-,13,TRBD1,TRBJ2-5,TGTGCCAGCAGCTCACGGGACAGGGAGACCCAGTACTTC,CASSSRDRETQYF
TRBV20-1,-,14,-,TRBJ2-1,TGCAGTGCTCACCGGGACACCTCACACAATGAGCAGTTCTTC,CSAHRDTSHNEQFF
TRBV6-2/TRBV6-3,many,13,-,TRBJ1-1,TGTGCCAGCAGCGACGGATTTGGCACTGAAGCTTTCTTT,CASSDGFGTEAFF
TRBV2,many,11,-,TRBJ1-6,TGTGCCAGCAACTTCAATTCACCCCTCCACTTT,CASNFNSPLHF
TRBV5-1,few,15,-,TRBJ2-1,TGCGCCAGCAGGGTTAGGATAGGGGGGGGCAATGAGCAGTTCTTC,CASRVRIGGGNEQFF
TRBV2,many,19,TRBD2,TRBJ2-7,TGTGCCAGCAGTGAAGAGGGGGGGATTCTAGGACTAGCGTCATACGAGCAGTACTTC,CASSEEGGILGLASYEQYF